Listed below are T cell receptor beta chains from one sample, sequenced in a study of blood T cell repertoires in COVID-19. Some clones are missing from TCRdb's copy, which holds only in-frame ones; the method was immunoSEQ multiplex PCR. The sample lists 300,000 to 450,000 clones, around 87% occurring once. The sample was PBMCs or T cells enriched from blood (not recorded which). The receptor source for this set is a man aged 35 to 55 in a cohort exposed to, infected with or recovered from COVID-19 (not recorded which). CDR3s include the opening cysteine and the closing phenylalanine or tryptophan. A D gene is named only where the DNA matches it firmly. The size field is filled for only some rows; it gives once, few, many or a size class.

V	size	J	D	length	CDR3	DNA
TRBV2	few	TRBJ1-2	TRBD1	17	CASSGRDSIHSNYGYTF	TGTGCCAGCAGCGGCCGGGACAGCATCCACTCCAACTATGGCTACACCTTC
TRBV28	.	TRBJ2-1	.	13	CASRAEGYNEQFF	TGTGCCAGCAGGGCGGAGGGATACAATGAGCAGTTCTTC
TRBV7-9	.	TRBJ1-6	.	14	CASSLNGANSPLHF	TGTGCCAGCAGCTTAAATGGGGCGAATTCACCCCTCCACTTT
TRBV7-9	.	TRBJ1-6	TRBD1	15	CASSSKDRGNSPLHF	TGTGCCAGCAGCTCCAAGGACAGGGGAAATTCACCCCTCCACTTT
TRBV27	.	TRBJ2-7	TRBD2	15	CASRGLGVGSYEQYF	TGTGCCAGCAGGGGACTAGGTGTGGGTAGCTACGAGCAGTACTTC
TRBV3-1/TRBV3-2	.	TRBJ1-2	.	15	CASSQRGAPGYGYTF	TGTGCCAGCAGCCAACGGGGGGCGCCTGGCTATGGCTACACCTTC
TRBV11-2	.	TRBJ2-1	.	12	CASSFQGNEQFF	TGTGCCAGCAGCTTTCAGGGCAATGAGCAGTTCTTC
TRBV11-2	few	TRBJ2-7	.	12	CASSLAGLLQYF	TGTGCCAGCAGCTTAGCGGGACTTCTGCAGTACTTC
TRBV19	.	TRBJ2-3	.	15	CASTPRRGKTDTQYF	TGTGCCAGTACCCCCCGGAGAGGTAAAACAGATACGCAGTATTTT
TRBV4-1	.	TRBJ2-7	.	13	CASSHPGSYEQYF	TGCGCCAGCAGCCACCCCGGGTCCTACGAGCAGTACTTC
TRBV3-1/TRBV3-2	.	TRBJ2-7	TRBD2	14	CASSRGLAAYEQYF	TGTGCCAGCAGCCGGGGACTAGCGGCCTACGAGCAGTACTTC
TRBV5-1	.	TRBJ1-2	TRBD1	13	CASSPGTGYGYTF	TGCGCCAGCAGCCCCGGGACAGGGTACGGCTACACCTTC
TRBV7-9	.	TRBJ2-1	TRBD2	15	CASSKIAGAYNEQFF	TGTGCCAGCAGCAAAATAGCGGGGGCTTACAATGAGCAGTTCTTC
TRBV9	once	TRBJ2-1	.	14	CASSVGPLYNEQFF	TGTGCCAGCAGCGTAGGCCCACTCTACAATGAGCAGTTCTTC
TRBV28	.	TRBJ1-1	TRBD1	14	CASSLGSTGGLAFF	TGTGCCAGCAGTTTAGGGTCGACAGGGGGCCTAGCTTTCTTT
TRBV6-5	.	TRBJ1-1	TRBD1	13	CASSRTGHTEAFF	TGTGCCAGCAGTCGGACAGGGCACACTGAAGCTTTCTTT
TRBV7-2	.	TRBJ2-2	TRBD2	22	CASSLARLSGIFRGRGSGELFF	TGTGCCAGCAGCTTAGCTCGGCTATCGGGGATATTTCGCGGGAGGGGCTCCGGGGAGCTGTTTTTT
TRBV10-2	.	TRBJ2-5	.	12	CASSYLQETQYF	TGCGCCAGCAGTTATCTGCAAGAGACCCAGTACTTC
TRBV27	.	TRBJ2-7	.	12	CASSPVPYEQYF	TGTGCCAGCAGTCCAGTACCCTACGAGCAGTACTTC
TRBV4-2	.	TRBJ2-1	TRBD2	17	CASSQELAGYSNNEQFF	TGTGCCAGCAGCCAAGAACTAGCGGGATACTCTAACAATGAGCAGTTCTTC
TRBV25-1	.	TRBJ2-7	TRBD1	15	CASNQQGRAAYEQYF	TGTGCCAGCAACCAACAGGGGCGTGCAGCCTACGAGCAGTACTTC
TRBV7-9	.	TRBJ2-7	TRBD1	14	CASSKGQGVYEQYF	TGTGCCAGCAGCAAGGGACAGGGGGTGTACGAGCAGTACTTC
TRBV5-1	.	TRBJ2-7	.	16	CASSLAMDSSFYEQYF	TGCGCCAGCAGCTTGGCGATGGACAGTTCCTTCTACGAGCAGTACTTC
TRBV1	.	TRBJ2-3	.	20	CTSSQESMTGHFHRTDTQYF	TGCACCAGCAGCCAAGAGTCTATGACAGGGCATTTCCACCGCACAGATACGCAGTATTTT
TRBV24-1	.	TRBJ2-1	TRBD2	15	CATSDLSGRGFEQFF	TGTGCCACCAGTGACCTTAGCGGGAGAGGCTTTGAGCAGTTCTTC
TRBV6-5	.	TRBJ2-7	.	11	CASRTGTEQYF	TGTGCCAGCAGAACAGGGACCGAGCAGTACTTC
TRBV4-2	.	TRBJ1-1	.	14	CASSQETGNTEAFF	TGTGCCAGCAGCCAAGAGACGGGGAACACTGAAGCTTTCTTT
TRBV30	few	TRBJ1-2	.	14	CAWKAGTIDYGYTF	TGTGCCTGGAAAGCCGGGACAATCGACTATGGCTACACCTTC
TRBV9	.	TRBJ1-1	TRBD1	15	CASSATGTGNTEAFF	TGTGCCAGCAGCGCTACCGGGACAGGGAACACTGAAGCTTTCTTT